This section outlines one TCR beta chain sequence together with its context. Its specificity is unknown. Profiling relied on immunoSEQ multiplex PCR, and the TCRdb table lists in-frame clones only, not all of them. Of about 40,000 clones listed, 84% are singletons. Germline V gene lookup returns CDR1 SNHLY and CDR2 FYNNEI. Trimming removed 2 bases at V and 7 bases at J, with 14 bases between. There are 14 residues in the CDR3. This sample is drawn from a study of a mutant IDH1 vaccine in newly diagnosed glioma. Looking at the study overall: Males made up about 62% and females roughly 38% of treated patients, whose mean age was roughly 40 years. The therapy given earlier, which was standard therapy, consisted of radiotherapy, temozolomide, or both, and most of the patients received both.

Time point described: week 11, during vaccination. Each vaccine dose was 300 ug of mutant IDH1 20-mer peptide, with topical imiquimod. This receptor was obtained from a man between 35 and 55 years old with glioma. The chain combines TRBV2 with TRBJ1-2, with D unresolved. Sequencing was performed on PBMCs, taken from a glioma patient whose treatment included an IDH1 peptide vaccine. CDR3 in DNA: TGTGCCAGCAGTGAACTGGCGGAGGCTATTGGCTACACCTTC. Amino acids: CASSELAEAIGYTF.